This TCR beta chain came from a study of control samples from healthy donors and cancer patients. The CDR3 totals 14 residues. The junction had 5 bases not matched to a gene; V was cut back by 8 bases and J by 2 bases. Germline V CDR1 and CDR2: MNHEY, SVGAGI. The repertoire was sequenced with immunoSEQ multiplex PCR; TCRdb's copy has only in-frame clones and lacks some. The table shows fewer than 60,000 clones, with approximately 89% occurring only once. The material sequenced was PBMCs. This chain joins TRBV6-5 and TRBJ2-2, with 7 bases matching TRBD2. This receptor was identified in an older woman with lung cancer. CDR3 protein: CASGEGGNTGELFF. In DNA, the CDR3 is TGTGCCAGCGGGGAGGGAGGAAACACCGGGGAGCTGTTTTTT.